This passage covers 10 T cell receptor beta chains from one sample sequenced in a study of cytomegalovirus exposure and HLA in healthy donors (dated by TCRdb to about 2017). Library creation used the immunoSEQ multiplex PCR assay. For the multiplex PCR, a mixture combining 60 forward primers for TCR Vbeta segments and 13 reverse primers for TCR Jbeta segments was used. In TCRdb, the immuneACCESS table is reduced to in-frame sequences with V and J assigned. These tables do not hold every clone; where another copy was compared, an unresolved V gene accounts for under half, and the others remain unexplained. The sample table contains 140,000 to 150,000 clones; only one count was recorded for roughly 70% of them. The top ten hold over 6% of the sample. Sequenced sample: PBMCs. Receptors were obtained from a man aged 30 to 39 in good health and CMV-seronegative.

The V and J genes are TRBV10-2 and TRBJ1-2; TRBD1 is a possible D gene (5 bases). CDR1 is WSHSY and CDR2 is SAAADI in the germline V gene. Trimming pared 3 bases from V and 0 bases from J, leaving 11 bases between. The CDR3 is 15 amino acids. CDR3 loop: CASSDSRGTNYGYTF. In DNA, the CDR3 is TGCGCCAGCAGTGACTCCCGGGGGACTAACTATGGCTACACCTTC.

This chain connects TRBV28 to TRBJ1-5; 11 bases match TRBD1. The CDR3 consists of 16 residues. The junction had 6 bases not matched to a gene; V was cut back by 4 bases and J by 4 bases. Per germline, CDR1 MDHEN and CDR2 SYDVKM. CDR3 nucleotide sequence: TGTGCCAGCAGTTCTCCCGGGACAGGGGGGAATCAGCCCCAGCATTTT. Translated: CASSSPGTGGNQPQHF.

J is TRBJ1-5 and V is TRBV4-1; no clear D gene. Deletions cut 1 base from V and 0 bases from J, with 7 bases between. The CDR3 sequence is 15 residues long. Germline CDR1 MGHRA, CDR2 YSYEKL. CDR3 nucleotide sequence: TGCGCCAGCAGCCAAGTGGAGTATAGCAATCAGCCCCAGCATTTT. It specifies CASSQVEYSNQPQHF.

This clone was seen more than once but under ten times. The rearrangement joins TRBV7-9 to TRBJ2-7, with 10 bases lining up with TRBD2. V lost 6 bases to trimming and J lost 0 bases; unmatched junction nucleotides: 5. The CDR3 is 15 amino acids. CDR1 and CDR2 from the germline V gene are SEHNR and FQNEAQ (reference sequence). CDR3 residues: CASRPTSGTSYEQYF. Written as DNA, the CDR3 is TGTGCCAGCAGACCCACTAGCGGGACCTCCTACGAGCAGTACTTC.

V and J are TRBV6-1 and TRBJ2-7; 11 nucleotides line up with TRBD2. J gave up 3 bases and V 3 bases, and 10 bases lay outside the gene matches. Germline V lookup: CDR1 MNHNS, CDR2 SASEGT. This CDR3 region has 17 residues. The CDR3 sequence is CASSERTSGSSYYEQYF. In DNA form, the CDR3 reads TGTGCCAGCAGTGAGAGGACTAGCGGGTCTAGCTACTACGAGCAGTACTTC.

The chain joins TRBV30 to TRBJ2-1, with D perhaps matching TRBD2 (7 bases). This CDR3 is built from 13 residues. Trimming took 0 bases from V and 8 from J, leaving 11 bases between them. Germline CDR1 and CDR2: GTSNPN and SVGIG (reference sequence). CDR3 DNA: TGTGCCTGGAGTGTTTGGGGGGGGCATGAGCAGTTCTTC. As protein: CAWSVWGGHEQFF.

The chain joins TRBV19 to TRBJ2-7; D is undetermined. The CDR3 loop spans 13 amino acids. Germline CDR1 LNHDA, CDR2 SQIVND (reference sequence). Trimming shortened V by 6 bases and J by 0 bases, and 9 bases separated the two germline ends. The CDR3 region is CASRRASSYEQYF. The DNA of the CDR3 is TGTGCCAGTAGAAGAGCGAGCTCCTACGAGCAGTACTTC.

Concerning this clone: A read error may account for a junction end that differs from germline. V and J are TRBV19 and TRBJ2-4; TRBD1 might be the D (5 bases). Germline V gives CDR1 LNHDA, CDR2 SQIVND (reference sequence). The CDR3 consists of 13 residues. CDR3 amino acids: CASRDRPKNSQYF. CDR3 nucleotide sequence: TGTGCCAGCCGCGACAGACCAAAAAACAGTCAGTACTTC.

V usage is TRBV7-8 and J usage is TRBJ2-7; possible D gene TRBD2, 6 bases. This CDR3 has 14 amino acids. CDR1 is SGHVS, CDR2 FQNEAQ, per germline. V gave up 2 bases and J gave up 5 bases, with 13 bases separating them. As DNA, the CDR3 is TGTGCCAGCAGCTTATTCAGGAGGGCGGACGAGCAGTACTTC. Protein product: CASSLFRRADEQYF.

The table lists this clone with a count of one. Here the CDR3 DNA reads TGCAGCGTTGAAGATCTAGAGGGGGCCCGGGGCTACACCTTC. This sequence encodes CSVEDLEGARGYTF. The chain carries TRBV29-1 and TRBJ1-2, with TRBD1 matching 7 bases. CDR1 and CDR2 from the germline V gene are SQVTM and ANQGSEA. V was clipped by 0 bases and J by 8 bases; unmatched bases: 9. The CDR3 has 14 amino acids.